The 22 T cell receptor beta chains below come from one sample, sequenced in a study of molecular identifiers for immune sequencing clone quantification. TCRdb reanalysed the PCR reads using MiXCR and keeps one entry per CDR3 protein. The table has about 36,000 distinct CDR3 sequences, approximately 17% seen once. The source material was naive CD8+ T cells from blood, with Jurkat cell RNA spiked in. Subset denoted: FACS-sorted CD8+CD4-CCR7+CD45RA+ naive T cells. The receptors were gathered from a human donor in good health. Some libraries in this study had Jurkat cell RNA spiked in.

At least ten counts were recorded for this clonotype. DNA of the CDR3: TGTGCCAGCACACCGGGGCTTCAAGGCCTGGAGACCCAGTACTTC. Translating gives CASTPGLQGLETQYF. The V call is TRBV6-5, the J call TRBJ2-5, with D possibly being TRBD1 or TRBD2 (5 bases each). Between the trimmed V and J ends, which lost 7 bases and 5 bases, there was a span of 20 bases. Germline-derived CDR1 and CDR2 are MNHEY and SVGAGI. The CDR3 runs 15 residues.

There are many counts of this clonotype. This chain links TRBV5-1 with TRBJ2-7; 8 bases map to TRBD1. V shed 1 base, J shed 7 bases, and the junction held 10 bases outside the gene matches. Germline lookup yields CDR1 SGHRS and CDR2 YFSETQ. The CDR3 has 15 residues. This chain's CDR3 is CASSLFEQGVREQYF. The CDR3 DNA reads TGCGCCAGCAGCTTGTTCGAACAGGGGGTAAGGGAGCAGTACTTC.

This clonotype was detected ten times or more. V usage is TRBV11-3 and J usage is TRBJ2-2; D possibly corresponds to TRBD2 (8 bases). The V end lost 6 bases, the J end lost 0 bases, and 14 bases lay between the germline ends. Germline V lookup: CDR1 SGHNT, CDR2 YENEEA. The CDR3 has 16 amino acids. The CDR3 nucleotides are TGTGCCAGCAGGCCAGGGGGACTAGCGAACACCGGGGAGCTGTTTTTT. It encodes CASRPGGLANTGELFF. The whole variable domain, remainder taken from reference TRBV11-3 and TRBJ2-2, is EAGVVQSPRYKIIEKKQPVAFWCNPISGHNTLYWYLQNLGQGPELLIRYENEEAVDDSQLPKDRFSAERLKGVDSTLKIQPAELGDSAVYLCASRPGGLANTGELFFGEGSRLTVL.

This clonotype occurred a few times. The chain joins TRBV7-9 to TRBJ2-2; no clear D gene. Per germline, CDR1 SEHNR and CDR2 FQNEAQ (reference sequence). The V and J ends lost 3 bases and 6 bases respectively, with 5 bases between them. This CDR3 has 12 residues. The CDR3 sequence is CASSFGPGELFF. The DNA of the CDR3 is TGTGCCAGCAGCTTTGGTCCCGGGGAGCTGTTTTTT.

In this sample, this clonotype turned up many times. V is TRBV20-1 and J is TRBJ1-4, with TRBD1 matching over 7 bases. The V and J ends lost 5 bases and 0 bases, in that order; junction bases with no gene match: 6. CDR1 and CDR2 from the germline V gene are DFQATT and SNEGSKA (reference sequence). The CDR3 consists of 15 residues. The CDR3 DNA reads TGCAGTGCTGGACAGGTGTGGGCAACTAATGAAAAACTGTTTTTT. Translating gives CSAGQVWATNEKLFF.

In this sample, this clonotype turned up once. A much larger clonotype is one base distant, so this may be a read error. This chain uses TRBV28 with TRBJ2-1; D unresolved. CDR3 length: 11 residues. Germline V gene data show CDR1 as MDHEN and CDR2 as SYDVKM. CDR3 bases: TGTGCCAGCAGTACGTTCAATGAGCGGTTCTTC. Translating it yields CASSTFNERFF.

There are many counts of this clonotype. The chain combines TRBV4-2 with TRBJ2-7; D is possibly TRBD1 or TRBD2 (6 bases each). V was clipped by 0 bases and J by 2 bases, with 17 bases between them. This CDR3 has 17 amino acids. The V gene's germline CDR1 is LGHNA and CDR2 YNFKEQ. CDR3 bases: TGTGCCAGCAGCCAAGAGACGGGGGCAGGTCTTGCCTACGAGCAGTACTTC. It translates to CASSQETGAGLAYEQYF.

The genes are TRBV20-1 and TRBJ2-5, with 12 bases that match TRBD2. Germline V gives CDR1 DFQATT, CDR2 SNEGSKA (reference sequence). V was clipped by 6 bases and J by 0 bases; unmatched bases: 11. This CDR3 region has 17 residues. In nucleotides, the CDR3 is TGCAGTGCCCCCCCCCTAGCGGGAGGGCTATACCAAGAGACCCAGTACTTC. It yields the protein CSAPPLAGGLYQETQYF.

This clonotype occurred many times. The V and J genes are TRBV20-1 and TRBJ2-7, with D perhaps TRBD2 (6 bases). The CDR3 runs 13 residues. Germline V gives CDR1 DFQATT, CDR2 SNEGSKA (reference sequence). The V gene lost 6 bases and the J gene lost 2 bases, with 14 bases spanning the gap. In nucleotides, the CDR3 is TGCAGTGCAACCGCTAGCGCCACCTACGAGCAGTACTTC. This gives the protein CSATASATYEQYF.

This clonotype appeared many times. The chain employs TRBV4-3 and TRBJ2-7; the match to TRBD2 covers 13 bases. From germline, CDR1 is LGHNA and CDR2 YSLEER. V shed 0 bases and J 4 bases; nucleotides not matched to a gene: 6. CDR3 length equals 17 residues. The CDR3 spells CASSQDPLTSGRYEQYF. CDR3 DNA sequence: TGCGCCAGCAGCCAAGACCCCTTGACTAGCGGGAGGTACGAGCAGTACTTC.

This clonotype came up many times. This chain connects TRBV12-3 or TRBV12-4 to TRBJ2-7; D is possibly TRBD1 (5 bases). The CDR3 totals 14 residues. Trimming left V 6 bases short and J 3 bases short, with 15 bases between. CDR3 in DNA: TGTGCCAGCAGACCCGGCGGACAAAACTACGAGCAGTACTTC. It translates to CASRPGGQNYEQYF.

This clonotype showed up many times. This chain uses TRBV7-9 with TRBJ2-2, with TRBD2 as a possible D gene (5 bases). The CDR3 covers 15 residues. CDR1 and CDR2 from the germline V gene are SEHNR and FQNEAQ (reference sequence). Trimming removed 3 bases at V and 5 bases at J, with 13 bases between. CDR3 protein: CASSFPGIVTGELFF. The CDR3 DNA sequence: TGTGCCAGCAGCTTTCCGGGGATAGTGACCGGGGAGCTGTTTTTT.

The V and J genes are TRBV28 and TRBJ1-5; D not resolved. Germline V gene lookup returns CDR1 MDHEN and CDR2 SYDVKM. The V end lost 5 bases, the J end lost 0 bases, and 8 bases lay between the germline ends. The CDR3 runs 14 residues. The CDR3 sequence is CASSPRNSNQPQHF. CDR3 in DNA: TGTGCCAGCAGTCCCCGAAATAGCAATCAGCCCCAGCATTTT.

V is TRBV4-3 and J is TRBJ2-3, with D possibly matching TRBD1 (6 bases). Looked up from germline, CDR1 is LGHNA and CDR2 is YSLEER. The germline V and J ends were trimmed by 1 base and 2 bases, with 13 bases remaining between them. This CDR3 has 16 residues. As DNA, the CDR3 is TGCGCCAGCAGCCAAGGGGGGCTACTAGACACAGATACGCAGTATTTT. Its protein is CASSQGGLLDTDTQYF.

The sample holds many counts of this clonotype. The chain carries TRBV29-1 and TRBJ2-1; D not certain. Germline lookup yields CDR1 SQVTM and CDR2 ANQGSEA. V was shortened by 7 bases and J by 6 bases, with 16 bases between the two germline ends. The CDR3 extends over 13 amino acids. CDR3 loop: CSALGGPFNEQFF. As DNA, the CDR3 is TGCAGCGCCCTGGGCGGTCCCTTCAATGAGCAGTTCTTC.

This clonotype was recorded a few times. The chain uses TRBV25-1 and TRBJ2-7; 14 nucleotides line up with TRBD2. Germline V gene sequence: CDR1 MGHDK, CDR2 SYGVNS. This CDR3 contains 15 residues. With V trimmed by 4 bases and J by 1 base, 0 bases remained unmatched. DNA of the CDR3: TGTGCCAGCAGTGGGACTAGCGGGAGGTCCTACGAGCAGTACTTC. Translation: CASSGTSGRSYEQYF.

This clonotype showed up many times. V usage is TRBV12-3 or TRBV12-4 and J usage is TRBJ2-7; D unclear. Trimming stripped 1 base from V and 2 bases from J, with 9 bases between. CDR3 length: 14 residues. The CDR3 is CASSLEGYPYEQYF. CDR3 bases: TGTGCCAGCAGTTTAGAGGGCTATCCCTACGAGCAGTACTTC.

This clonotype has ten or more counts. The genes are TRBV12-3 or TRBV12-4 and TRBJ2-7; D is possibly TRBD2 (6 bases). V gave up 6 bases and J gave up 5 bases, with 14 bases separating them. This CDR3 contains 13 residues. The CDR3 reads CASSPSWGDEQYF. The DNA for the CDR3 is TGTGCCAGCAGCCCCTCGTGGGGGGACGAGCAGTACTTC.

In this sample, this clonotype turned up many times. The rearrangement uses TRBV27 and TRBJ1-5; tentatively, D is TRBD1 (6 bases). V was shortened by 6 bases and J by 0 bases, with 9 bases between the two germline ends. Germline V gene sequence: CDR1 MNHEY, CDR2 SMNVEV (reference sequence). CDR3 length: 14 amino acids. CDR3 region: CASRPGVSNQPQHF. The CDR3 nucleotides are TGTGCCAGCAGACCAGGGGTTAGCAATCAGCCCCAGCATTTT.

About this clonotype: One base away lies a much larger clone, so this may be a sequencing read error. The conserved phenylalanine or tryptophan is not found at the CDR3 terminus, so this likely reflects a read error. The CDR3 region is CASSMGPTRTGAFS. CDR3 nucleotide sequence: TGTGCCAGCAGCATGGGCCCAACTCGTACTGGAGCTTTCTCT. The chain has TRBV12-3 or TRBV12-4 and TRBJ1-1; unclear D gene. CDR3 length: 14 residues.

This clonotype was observed at least ten times. The chain carries TRBV7-8 and TRBJ2-7; D is possibly TRBD2 (5 bases). Germline assignment: CDR1 SGHVS and CDR2 FQNEAQ. The germline V and J ends were trimmed by 1 base and 2 bases, with 12 bases remaining between them. This CDR3 spans 15 amino acids. The CDR3 DNA follows: TGTGCCAGCAGCTTAGACCGGGAAAGGACCTACGAGCAGTACTTC. It codes for CASSLDRERTYEQYF.

This chain joins TRBV19 and TRBJ2-1; 7 bases are shared with TRBD2. Germline V lookup: CDR1 LNHDA, CDR2 SQIVND (reference sequence). This CDR3 is built from 13 residues. V shed 10 bases and J 6 bases; nucleotides not matched to a gene: 9. DNA for the CDR3: TGTGCCATCCGACCGGGGGGACGCAATGAGCAGTTCTTC. Protein product: CAIRPGGRNEQFF.